The next 22 T cell receptor beta chains were all read from a single sample in a study of blood T cell repertoires in COVID-19. Generated by immunoSEQ multiplex PCR, the TCRdb table keeps only in-frame clones and is missing some. The profile shows hundreds of thousands of clones, about 92% of them singletons. Source material: PBMCs or T cells enriched from blood (not recorded which). These receptors were collected from a man aged 55 to 69 who had recovered from COVID-19.

The CDR3 loop reads CASSQDPSGRTEAFF. In DNA, the CDR3 is TGCGCCAGCAGCCAAGATCCGTCAGGGAGGACTGAAGCTTTCTTT. V and J are TRBV4-3 and TRBJ1-1, with a tentative D call TRBD1 (5 bases). Trimming removed 0 bases at V and 5 bases at J, with 13 bases between. The CDR3 loop spans 15 amino acids. The germline gives CDR1 LGHNA, CDR2 YSLEER.

The gene calls are TRBV5-4 and TRBJ2-7, with 7 bases matching TRBD1. Germline V gives CDR1 SGHNT, CDR2 YYREEE (reference sequence). This CDR3 contains 15 residues. V dropped 4 bases and J dropped 2; count of bases not matched to a gene: 9. Here the CDR3 reads CASSAPTGATYEQYF. The DNA of the CDR3 is TGTGCCAGCAGCGCGCCTACAGGGGCCACCTACGAGCAGTACTTC.

The chain joins TRBV5-5 to TRBJ2-2, with 9 bases that match TRBD2. This CDR3 comprises 18 residues. From germline, CDR1 is SGHKS and CDR2 YYEKEE (reference sequence). V lost 4 bases, J lost 4 bases, and 14 bases stayed unmatched. For the CDR3, the DNA is TGTGCCAGCAGCGTAACTGAAGCGGGACTAGCTTTCACCGGGGAGCTGTTTTTT. Translating it yields CASSVTEAGLAFTGELFF.

The rearrangement joins TRBV24-1 to TRBJ2-1, with 9 bases fitting TRBD1. Germline V CDR1 and CDR2: KGHDR, SFDVKD. The CDR3 has 15 amino acids. V trimming: 5 bases; J trimming: 6 bases; junction bases outside the gene matches: 7. CDR3 residues: CATSGPGQGRNEQFF. CDR3 bases: TGTGCCACCAGTGGACCGGGACAGGGTCGCAATGAGCAGTTCTTC.

This chain joins TRBV19 and TRBJ1-5; D remains ambiguous. Trimming removed 3 bases at V and 5 bases at J, with 11 bases between. The CDR3 totals 14 residues. CDR1 is LNHDA and CDR2 is SQIVND in the germline V gene (reference sequence). The chain's CDR3 is CASSIIHYDQPQHF. CDR3 nucleotides: TGTGCCAGTAGTATCATACATTACGATCAGCCCCAGCATTTT.

The genes are TRBV7-9 and TRBJ2-1, with 7 bases identical to TRBD2. V was clipped by 4 bases and J by 9 bases; unmatched bases: 12. The CDR3 extends over 15 amino acids. Germline-derived CDR1 and CDR2 are SEHNR and FQNEAQ (reference sequence). CDR3 protein: CASSYNRGSRGEQFF. In DNA form, the CDR3 reads TGTGCCAGCAGCTATAATCGCGGGAGTCGCGGTGAGCAGTTCTTC.

This chain uses TRBV11-2 with TRBJ1-6; TRBD1 is a possible D gene (5 bases). V lost 6 bases, J lost 6 bases, and 18 bases lay in between. In germline, CDR1 is SGHAT, CDR2 FQNNGV. The CDR3 covers 16 residues. The CDR3 here is CASSPSARTTNSPLHF. In DNA form, the CDR3 reads TGTGCCAGCAGTCCCTCCGCCAGGACAACTAATTCACCCCTCCACTTT.

This chain connects TRBV4-1 to TRBJ1-2, with D unclear. Germline-derived CDR1 and CDR2 are MGHRA and YSYEKL. V was trimmed by 1 base and J by 5 bases, leaving 5 bases between them. The CDR3 is 12 amino acids. CDR3 protein: CASSQAGYGYTF. CDR3 coding DNA: TGCGCCAGCAGCCAAGCGGGGTATGGCTACACCTTC.

DNA for the CDR3: TGTGCCAGTTCCAAACAGGGTCTCGCTGAAGCTTTCTTT. Its protein product is CASSKQGLAEAFF. This chain joins TRBV2 and TRBJ1-1, with a possible D match to TRBD1 (6 bases). The V end was cut by 9 bases, the J end by 6 bases, with 17 bases between. The CDR3 extends over 13 amino acids. Germline values: CDR1 SNHLY, CDR2 FYNNEI.

This chain joins TRBV30 and TRBJ1-3; TRBD1 might be the D (6 bases). The germline V gene encodes CDR1 GTSNPN and CDR2 SVGIG (reference sequence). V was cut by 6 bases and J by 1 base, with 7 bases left in between. The CDR3 runs 12 residues. CDR3 in DNA: TGTGCCTGCAGGGGATCTGGAAACACCATATATTTT. This gives the protein CACRGSGNTIYF.

The CDR3 is CASSYSSGVETEAFF. The CDR3 coding sequence is TGTGCCAGCAGTTACTCGTCCGGGGTTGAGACTGAAGCTTTCTTT. The chain employs TRBV6-5 and TRBJ1-1, with D unresolved. CDR3 size: 15 residues. V gave up 0 bases and J gave up 5 bases, with 13 bases separating them. The germline V gene encodes CDR1 MNHEY and CDR2 SVGAGI.

This CDR3 is CASSQVASGSSVSTDTQYF. CDR3 nucleotide sequence: TGTGCCAGCAGCCAAGTGGCTAGCGGGAGCTCCGTGAGCACAGATACGCAGTATTTT. This chain links TRBV3-1 (or the pseudogene TRBV3-2) with TRBJ2-3; 10 positions agree with TRBD2. CDR1 is LGHDT and CDR2 is YNNKEL in the germline V gene (reference sequence). The CDR3 consists of 19 residues. V lost 1 base and J lost 0; bases outside the gene matches: 10.

The V call is TRBV3-1 (or the pseudogene TRBV3-2), the J call TRBJ1-1, with D possibly matching TRBD1 (6 bases). CDR3 size: 17 residues. V lost 3 bases, J lost 5 bases, and 22 bases lay in between. Germline-derived CDR1 and CDR2 are LGHDT and YNNKEL (reference sequence). The CDR3 DNA follows: TGTGCCAGCAGCCAGGAAGGGTGGGACAAGTTGAGTACTGAAGCTTTCTTT. It specifies CASSQEGWDKLSTEAFF.

The rearrangement joins TRBV7-9 to TRBJ1-1; no definite D call. Germline V gene sequence: CDR1 SEHNR, CDR2 FQNEAQ (reference sequence). Trimming took off 3 bases at V and 6 bases at J, with 14 bases between the two ends. The CDR3 length is 14 residues. The CDR3 DNA reads as TGTGCCAGCAGCTTGGGCAGAGATTTGTCTGAAGCTTTCTTT. Translating gives CASSLGRDLSEAFF.

This clone has a handful of counts. The genes are TRBV5-6 and TRBJ2-7; TRBD1 matches 9 bases. The CDR3 has 16 amino acids. V trimming: 0 bases; J trimming: 3 bases; junction bases outside the gene matches: 7. Germline V CDR1 and CDR2: SGHDT, YYEEEE. The CDR3 bases are TGTGCCAGCAGCTTGGGTGTGGACAGGGGTAGCTACGAGCAGTACTTC. Its translation is CASSLGVDRGSYEQYF.

This chain uses TRBV9 with TRBJ1-1; 8 nucleotides match TRBD1. The trim removed 3 bases at V and 7 bases at J, leaving 5 bases unmatched. The germline gives CDR1 SGDLS, CDR2 YYNGEE. The CDR3 totals 13 residues. The DNA for the CDR3 is TGTGCCAGCAGCGATCAGGGGGCGGGTGAAGCTTTCTTT. Encoded protein: CASSDQGAGEAFF.

This rearrangement joins TRBV5-1 to TRBJ2-1; TRBD1 might be the D (5 bases). Trimming pared 1 base from V and 5 bases from J, leaving 7 bases between. Germline assignment: CDR1 SGHRS and CDR2 YFSETQ. CDR3 size: 13 residues. The CDR3 is CASSLQGNNEQFF. The DNA of the CDR3 is TGCGCCAGCAGCTTGCAGGGAAACAATGAGCAGTTCTTC.

The CDR3 region has the DNA TGCGCCAGCAGCCAAGATACCCAGGATCGATCACCCCTCCACTTT. It translates to CASSQDTQDRSPLHF. The genes are TRBV4-3 and TRBJ1-6; D unresolved. V lost 0 bases, J lost 10 bases, and 13 bases lay in between. CDR1 and CDR2 from the germline V gene are LGHNA and YSLEER. This CDR3 comprises 15 residues.

The chain couples TRBV12-3 or TRBV12-4 to TRBJ1-2; D is undetermined. Trimming took off 6 bases at V and 2 bases at J, with 7 bases between the two ends. The CDR3 is 12 residues long. This CDR3 reads CASSYANYGYTF. In DNA form, the CDR3 reads TGTGCCAGCAGCTACGCCAACTATGGCTACACCTTC.

This chain links TRBV4-1 with TRBJ2-1; 15 positions agree with TRBD2. The germline CDR1 and CDR2 sequences are MGHRA and YSYEKL. The CDR3 sequence is 18 residues long. The V gene end was trimmed by 5 bases and the J gene end by 0 bases; junction bases not matched to a gene: 5. The CDR3 bases are TGCGCCAGCAGCTACGGACTAGCGGGAGGGAGCTCCTACAATGAGCAGTTCTTC. As protein: CASSYGLAGGSSYNEQFF.

J is TRBJ1-1 and V is TRBV15; D gene unclear. V lost 4 bases to trimming and J lost 10 bases, with 16 bases between them. Per germline, CDR1 LNHNV and CDR2 YYDKDF (reference sequence). The CDR3 is 13 residues long. The CDR3 DNA follows: TGTGCCACCAGCATAGGAGTTTCTAACCCAGCTTTCTTT. Protein sequence: CATSIGVSNPAFF. Full variable domain (remainder filled in from reference TRBV15 and TRBJ1-1): DAMVIQNPRYQVTQFGKPVTLSCSQTLNHNVMYWYQQKSSQAPKLLFHYYDKDFNNEADTPDNFQSRRPNTSFCFLDIRSPGLGDTAMYLCATSIGVSNPAFFGQGTRLTVV.

The chain combines TRBV10-1 with TRBJ2-5; TRBD2 might be the D (6 bases). The CDR3 spans 16 residues. Germline assignment: CDR1 WNHNN and CDR2 SYGVQD (reference sequence). V was pared by 0 bases and J by 4 bases, with 15 bases between. The CDR3 nucleotides read TGCGCCAGCAGTGAGTCGGGTAGCGGCTCAGGAGAGACCCAGTACTTC. Amino acid sequence: CASSESGSGSGETQYF.